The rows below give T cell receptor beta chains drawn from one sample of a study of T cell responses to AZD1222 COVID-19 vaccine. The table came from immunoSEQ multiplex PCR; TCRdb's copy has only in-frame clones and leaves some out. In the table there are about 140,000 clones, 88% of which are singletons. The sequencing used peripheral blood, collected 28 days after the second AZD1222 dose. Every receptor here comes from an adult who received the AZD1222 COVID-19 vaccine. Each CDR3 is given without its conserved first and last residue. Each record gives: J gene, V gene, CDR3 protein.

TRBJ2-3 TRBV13 ASSSPLAGGSTDTQY
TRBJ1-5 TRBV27 ASSLRWPNEYSNQPQH
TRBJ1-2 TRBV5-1 ASAPGQAFDYGYT
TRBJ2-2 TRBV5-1 ASGYGGPGTGELF
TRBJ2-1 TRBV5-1 ASSSEAAQIYNEQF
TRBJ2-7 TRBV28 ASTGPGRAVHEQY
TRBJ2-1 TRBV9 ASSVEGTSYNEQF
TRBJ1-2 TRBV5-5 ASSLNGDPLGYT
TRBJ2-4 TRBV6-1 ASRETGERSKNIQY
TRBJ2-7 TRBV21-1 ASSKVTAGGYEQY
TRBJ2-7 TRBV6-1 ASSETTYEQY
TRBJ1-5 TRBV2 ASTGTGDNQPQH
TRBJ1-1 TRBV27 ASSAAGGADTEAF
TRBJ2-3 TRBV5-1 ASSLAGLAGLTDTQY
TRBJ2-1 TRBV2 ASTSGLAGANEQF
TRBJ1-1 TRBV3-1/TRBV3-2 ASRIRVGDSNTEAF
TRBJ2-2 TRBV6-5 ASSYSPGQLF
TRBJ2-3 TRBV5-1 ASSDDRVGADTQY
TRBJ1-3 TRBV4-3 ASSQDVVLGAGNTIY
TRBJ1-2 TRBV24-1 ATSDRWGDGYT
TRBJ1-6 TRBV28 ASTLQSFSYNSPLH
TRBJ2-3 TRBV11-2 ASSLGLAGGLRDTQY
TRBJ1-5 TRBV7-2 ASSGQADQPQH
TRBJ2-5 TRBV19 ASSMTAGQETQY
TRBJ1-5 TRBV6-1 ASSEWQPQH
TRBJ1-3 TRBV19 ASKQGYTIY
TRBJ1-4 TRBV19 ASQTPDGLNEKLF
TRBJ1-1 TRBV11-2 ASSSKQGATTEAF
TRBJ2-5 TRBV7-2 ASRGHGASGETQY
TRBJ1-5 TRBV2 ASTMGENQPQH
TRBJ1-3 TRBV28 ASLDGSSGNTIY
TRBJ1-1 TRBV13 ASSLTQGQRAF
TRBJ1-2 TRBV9 ASSVNSAGNYGYT
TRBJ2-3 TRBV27 ASCLRTGWEDTQY
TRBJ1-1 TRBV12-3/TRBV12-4 ASNPQEGQGAF
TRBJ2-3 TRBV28 ASSFSPGRPAKTDTQY
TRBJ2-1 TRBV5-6 ASSLVLAGPYNEQF
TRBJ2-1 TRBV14 ASSLLGSSYNEQF
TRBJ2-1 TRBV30 AWGRVNEQF
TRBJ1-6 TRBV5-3 ARSSDRDNSPLH
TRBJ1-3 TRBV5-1 ASSPQTLSGNTIY
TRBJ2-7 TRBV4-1 ASSLRDSYEQY